A selection of T cell receptor beta chains follows, all from one sample in a study of beta chain features in type 1 diabetes. The method was immunoSEQ multiplex PCR; TCRdb's version includes in-frame clones alone and lacks a portion of them. The profile shows more than 300,000 clones, about 12% of them singletons. The sample comprised naive CD4+ T cells from blood. These receptors were taken from a man younger than 30 in good health. CDR3s include the opening cysteine and the closing phenylalanine or tryptophan. The D gene is left open where the match is weak. Only some rows state a clone size, as once, few, many or a class for expanded clones.

J: TRBJ2-1; size: few; V: TRBV5-1; D: TRBD2; DNA: TGCGCCAGCAGCGTGGGACTAGCGGGCGGCGAGCAGTTCTTC; CDR3: CASSVGLAGGEQFF
J: TRBJ1-2; size: few; V: TRBV25-1; D: NA; DNA: TGTGCCAGCAGCCACGGCATAGGAGATCGGCGTGGCTACACCTTC; CDR3: CASSHGIGDRRGYTF
J: TRBJ2-7; size: few; V: TRBV5-4; D: TRBD2; DNA: TGTGCCAGCAGCCGGGACTACTCCTACGAGCAGTACTTC; CDR3: CASSRDYSYEQYF
J: TRBJ1-1; size: NA; V: TRBV4-2; D: NA; DNA: TGTGCCAGCAGCCCTAGTCTGAACACTGAAGCTTTCTTT; CDR3: CASSPSLNTEAFF
J: TRBJ1-1; size: NA; V: TRBV11-2; D: NA; DNA: TGTGCCAGCAGCTCACGTCGCGACACTGAAGCTTTCTTT; CDR3: CASSSRRDTEAFF
J: TRBJ2-1; size: NA; V: TRBV4-3; D: TRBD2; DNA: TGCGCCAGCAGCCAGGGAGAGCGGGGGGGCAGAGATGAGCAGTTCTTC; CDR3: CASSQGERGGRDEQFF
J: TRBJ2-7; size: few; V: TRBV5-1; D: TRBD1; DNA: TGCGCCAGCAGCTCCGACAGGGGCCGGTCCTACGAGCAGTACTTC; CDR3: CASSSDRGRSYEQYF
J: TRBJ2-7; size: NA; V: TRBV5-1; D: TRBD1; DNA: TGCGCCAGCAGCTTACGACAGGGAACCTCCTACGAGCAGTACTTC; CDR3: CASSLRQGTSYEQYF
J: TRBJ1-1; size: few; V: TRBV7-8; D: NA; DNA: TGTGCCAGCAGCTTAGTGGGGGGAAACACTGAAGCTTTCTTT; CDR3: CASSLVGGNTEAFF
J: TRBJ1-5; size: NA; V: TRBV9; D: NA; DNA: TGTGCCAGCAGCGAACAGGCCCTCAATCAGCCCCAGCATTTT; CDR3: CASSEQALNQPQHF
J: TRBJ1-2; size: few; V: TRBV6-5; D: NA; DNA: TGTGCCAGCGCTCTTCAAGCGGGGGAGGCCTATGGCTACACCTTC; CDR3: CASALQAGEAYGYTF
J: TRBJ1-6; size: NA; V: TRBV14; D: TRBD1; DNA: TGTGCCAGCAGGCTACAGGGGACAAATTCACCCCTCCACTTT; CDR3: CASRLQGTNSPLHF
J: TRBJ2-5; size: few; V: TRBV30; D: TRBD2; DNA: TGTGCCTGGAGTGTACGGGGGAGCAGCGGGGGGCAGACCCAGTACTTC; CDR3: CAWSVRGSSGGQTQYF
J: TRBJ2-5; size: few; V: TRBV19; D: TRBD1; DNA: TGTGCCAGTAGTACCTCAGGACAGGGGGCTGGTGAGACCCAGTACTTC; CDR3: CASSTSGQGAGETQYF
J: TRBJ2-7; size: few; V: TRBV30; D: NA; DNA: TGTGCCTGGAGACCGACTTACTACGAGCAGTACTTC; CDR3: CAWRPTYYEQYF
J: TRBJ2-7; size: NA; V: TRBV4-2; D: TRBD2; DNA: TGTGCCAGCAGCACCCCAGGGCGGGGGAGCTCCTACGAGCAGTACTTC; CDR3: CASSTPGRGSSYEQYF
J: TRBJ2-7; size: NA; V: TRBV9; D: TRBD2; DNA: TGTGCCAGCAGCGTCGACCCGGGACTAGCGGGACGAGAGCAGTACTTC; CDR3: CASSVDPGLAGREQYF
J: TRBJ2-7; size: few; V: TRBV5-6; D: TRBD2; DNA: TGTGCCAGCAGCTTGGCGGGAGGAGCCAGCTCCTACGAGCAGTACTTC; CDR3: CASSLAGGASSYEQYF
J: TRBJ1-6; size: NA; V: TRBV7-2; D: TRBD1; DNA: TGTGCCAGCAGCTCGACAGGGTCTTCACCCCTCCACTTT; CDR3: CASSSTGSSPLHF
J: TRBJ2-2; size: many; V: TRBV29-1; D: TRBD1; DNA: TGCAGCGCCGACAGGGGGAACACCGGGGAGCTGTTTTTT; CDR3: CSADRGNTGELFF
J: TRBJ1-1; size: NA; V: TRBV7-2; D: NA; DNA: TGTGCCAGCAGCTTAGTAGTGAACACTGAAGCTTTCTTT; CDR3: CASSLVVNTEAFF
J: TRBJ1-1; size: NA; V: TRBV19; D: TRBD1; DNA: TGTGCCACCCGACAGGGCCTGAACACTGAAGCTTTCTTT; CDR3: CATRQGLNTEAFF
J: TRBJ2-7; size: few; V: TRBV4-1; D: TRBD2; DNA: TGCGCCAGCAGCCAAAGACTAGCGGGAGCTATCTACGAGCAGTACTTC; CDR3: CASSQRLAGAIYEQYF
J: TRBJ2-7; size: NA; V: TRBV6-5; D: NA; DNA: TGTGCCGGACCTCAGGGGAATCTCTCCTACGAGCAGTACTTC; CDR3: CAGPQGNLSYEQYF
J: TRBJ1-1; size: few; V: TRBV9; D: NA; DNA: TGTGCCAGCAGCCCCCGCGCACAGGGATGGACTGAAGCTTTCTTT; CDR3: CASSPRAQGWTEAFF
J: TRBJ2-1; size: NA; V: TRBV28; D: NA; DNA: TGTGCCAGCTCAGCCGGGCGGAGGGGGCTTTACAATGAGCAGTTCTTC; CDR3: CASSAGRRGLYNEQFF
J: TRBJ2-3; size: few; V: TRBV7-3; D: TRBD2; DNA: TGTGCCAGCAGCTTTAGCGGGAGCACAGATACGCAGTATTTT; CDR3: CASSFSGSTDTQYF
J: TRBJ2-5; size: NA; V: TRBV5-6; D: NA; DNA: TGTGCCAGCAGCTTGGACAGTCGAGAGACCCAGTACTTC; CDR3: CASSLDSRETQYF
J: TRBJ2-5; size: few; V: TRBV10-3; D: TRBD1; DNA: TGTGCCATCAGAGATGACAGGGGCCACGAGACCCAGTACTTC; CDR3: CAIRDDRGHETQYF
J: TRBJ1-5; size: NA; V: TRBV25-1; D: NA; DNA: TGTGCCAGCAGTGTTACGGAGAATCAGCCCCAGCATTTT; CDR3: CASSVTENQPQHF
J: TRBJ2-6; size: NA; V: TRBV5-1; D: NA; DNA: TGCGCCAGCAGCTCGGGTCATGGGGCCAACGTCCTGACTTTC; CDR3: CASSSGHGANVLTF
J: TRBJ2-7; size: few; V: TRBV30; D: TRBD1; DNA: TGTGCCTGGAGCGCTGGGGGACAGGGGACCTACGAGCAGTACTTC; CDR3: CAWSAGGQGTYEQYF
J: TRBJ1-2; size: few; V: TRBV7-9; D: NA; DNA: TGTGCCAGCAGCTCCGGTATGGGGGGAGGTAACTATGGCTACACCTTC; CDR3: CASSSGMGGGNYGYTF